This TCR beta chain originates from a study of control samples from healthy donors and cancer patients. The method was immunoSEQ multiplex PCR; TCRdb's version includes in-frame clones alone and lacks a portion of them. The table lists under 85,000 clones, approximately 94% of them singletons. Material: blood. The sequence was collected from a woman aged 40 to 50 in good health.

CDR3 sequence: CASSSDGYEQYF. The CDR3 coding sequence is TGTGCCAGCAGCTCGGACGGCTACGAGCAGTACTTC. This chain links TRBV11-3 with TRBJ2-7; D is ambiguous. The CDR3 has 12 amino acids. With 4 bases removed from V and 3 bases from J, the gap between germline ends came to 7 bases. Germline CDR1 is SGHNT and CDR2 is YENEEA.